These 10 T cell receptor beta chains originate from one sample sequenced in a study of CD8+ T cells in alopecia areata. The treatment is: oral pan-JAK inhibitor, 5-10 mg twice daily. RNA was isolated and reverse transcribed to cDNA, the sequencing template. Libraries were prepared by immunoSEQ multiplex PCR; TCRdb keeps only in-frame clonotypes and omits some of them. The sample yields more than 150,000 clones, 60% seen once. Source: CD4+ T cells sorted from blood, taken at week 4, from a patient treated with tofacitinib. The receptors shown here come from a human donor with alopecia areata.

The V and J genes are TRBV29-1 and TRBJ1-1; D perhaps matches TRBD1 (5 bases). V dropped 4 bases and J dropped 4 bases, with 13 bases sitting between them. CDR1 is SQVTM, CDR2 ANQGSEA, per germline. The CDR3 has 13 residues. For the CDR3, the DNA is TGCAGCGTTGTACGGGACCGCCTCACTGAAGCTTTCTTT. This encodes CSVVRDRLTEAFF.

This chain links TRBV5-1 with TRBJ1-5; tentative D call: TRBD1 (5 bases). The CDR3 runs to 13 residues. CDR1 is SGHRS, CDR2 YFSETQ, per germline. Trimming took 3 bases from V and 7 from J, leaving 11 bases between them. This CDR3 is CASSYDSEQPQHF. The CDR3 DNA reads as TGCGCCAGCAGCTATGACAGTGAACAGCCCCAGCATTTT.

This chain uses TRBV29-1 with TRBJ2-1; D might be TRBD1 (5 bases). Germline CDR1 SQVTM, CDR2 ANQGSEA. V lost 3 bases and J lost 5, with 14 bases in between. The CDR3 loop spans 14 amino acids. The chain's CDR3 is CSVDRRQTDNEQFF. The CDR3 region has the DNA TGCAGCGTTGATCGTAGACAGACAGACAATGAGCAGTTCTTC.

This clone was recorded once. The genes are TRBV29-1 and TRBJ2-7; TRBD1 might be the D (6 bases). V lost 7 bases and J lost 6, with 13 bases in between. CDR1 SQVTM and CDR2 ANQGSEA come from the germline V gene. There are 11 residues in the CDR3. The CDR3 DNA reads TGCAGCGCCCACCGCAGGGGCGAGCAGTACTTC. As protein: CSAHRRGEQYF.

There are a few counts of this clone. The chain employs TRBV18 and TRBJ2-1, with D possibly TRBD2 on 5 matching bases. With 6 bases removed from V and 7 bases from J, the gap between germline ends came to 7 bases. Per the germline V gene, CDR1 is KGHSH and CDR2 is LQKENI. The CDR3 is made up of 11 amino acids. The CDR3 DNA sequence: TGTGCCAGCTCTAGAGGGAATGAGCAGTTCTTC. Its protein is CASSRGNEQFF.

The V and J genes are TRBV30 and TRBJ2-1; D gene unclear. The CDR3 is 12 amino acids. Germline-derived CDR1 and CDR2 are GTSNPN and SVGIG (reference sequence). Between the trimmed V and J ends, which lost 2 bases and 8 bases, there was a span of 10 bases. CDR3 nucleotide sequence: TGTGCCTGGAGTCGACGGACGTATGAGCAGTTCTTC. This translates into CAWSRRTYEQFF.

This chain connects TRBV27 to TRBJ1-1; D remains ambiguous. The CDR3 has 13 residues. Germline V gene lookup returns CDR1 MNHEY and CDR2 SMNVEV (reference sequence). Trimming stripped 5 bases from V and 1 base from J, with 8 bases between. The CDR3 region is CASSPGRNTEAFF. In DNA form, the CDR3 reads TGTGCCAGCAGTCCCGGACGGAACACTGAAGCTTTCTTT.

There are a few counts of this clone. The chain links TRBV30 to TRBJ1-4; D is ambiguous. This CDR3 spans 13 amino acids. Per the germline V gene, CDR1 is GTSNPN and CDR2 is SVGIG (reference sequence). The V end was cut by 3 bases, the J end by 6 bases, with 11 bases between. CDR3 nucleotides: TGTGCCTGGAGGTTAGGGATTCATGAAAAACTGTTTTTT. Translation: CAWRLGIHEKLFF.

The rearrangement joins TRBV6-5 to TRBJ2-3, with D maybe TRBD2 (6 bases). This CDR3 has 13 amino acids. Germline V gene data show CDR1 as MNHEY and CDR2 as SVGAGI. Trimming cost V 10 bases and J 8 bases, with 19 bases left between them. The CDR3 DNA sequence: TGTGCCACCCACAGAGGGGACTTAGCTACGCAGTATTTT. This translates into CATHRGDLATQYF.

This clone was counted a few times. The J gene is TRBJ2-3, the V gene TRBV29-1; D not certain. Trimming removed 4 bases at V and 0 bases at J, with 14 bases between. The CDR3 runs to 15 residues. The germline V gene has CDR1 SQVTM and CDR2 ANQGSEA. The CDR3 nucleotides are TGCAGCGTTGTTCTGGGCAGCCGAAGCACAGATACGCAGTATTTT. Amino acid sequence: CSVVLGSRSTDTQYF.